These T cell receptor beta chains were read from a single sample in a study of preoperative IRX-2 immunotherapy in early breast cancer. Repertoires were generated with immunoSEQ multiplex PCR, while TCRdb's copy carries only in-frame clones and drops some. The repertoire holds about 26,000 clones, roughly 89% seen once, with 9.8% in the top ten. The sample was acquired from a patient treated with IRX-2 immunotherapy. The receptors derive from a human donor with breast cancer. The CDR3 runs from the conserved cysteine through the conserved F or W. A D gene is named only where the DNA matches it firmly. A row's size may be missing; if present it is once, few, many or a size class.

j_call: TRBJ1-6; d_call: -; v_call: TRBV25-1; clone_size: -; cdr3_aa: CASSRNDYNSPLHF; cdr3_nt: TGTGCCAGCAGTCGGAATGACTATAATTCACCCCTCCACTTT
j_call: TRBJ2-7; d_call: -; v_call: TRBV18; clone_size: -; cdr3_aa: CASSPLSSYEQYF; cdr3_nt: TGTGCCAGCTCACCTTTGAGCTCCTACGAGCAGTACTTC
j_call: TRBJ1-4; d_call: -; v_call: TRBV5-4; clone_size: once; cdr3_aa: CASGREGVNEKLFF; cdr3_nt: TGTGCCAGCGGTCGTGAGGGGGTGAATGAAAAACTGTTTTTT
j_call: TRBJ1-1; d_call: TRBD1; v_call: TRBV5-1; clone_size: -; cdr3_aa: CASRPPGTGDTEAFF; cdr3_nt: TGCGCCAGCAGACCCCCCGGGACAGGGGACACTGAAGCTTTCTTT
j_call: TRBJ1-3; d_call: -; v_call: TRBV6-4; clone_size: -; cdr3_aa: CASSDLGASGNTIYF; cdr3_nt: TGTGCCAGCAGTGACTTGGGGGCCTCTGGAAACACCATATATTTT
j_call: TRBJ1-6; d_call: -; v_call: TRBV5-1; clone_size: -; cdr3_aa: CASSLEVNNSPLHF; cdr3_nt: TGCGCCAGCAGCTTGGAAGTTAATAATTCACCCCTCCACTTT
j_call: TRBJ1-1; d_call: -; v_call: TRBV7-2; clone_size: -; cdr3_aa: CASSLQSSMNTEAFF; cdr3_nt: TGTGCCAGCAGCCTACAAAGCAGTATGAACACTGAAGCTTTCTTT
j_call: TRBJ2-5; d_call: -; v_call: TRBV7-2; clone_size: -; cdr3_aa: CASSPRTPYQETQYF; cdr3_nt: TGTGCCAGCAGCCCCCGGACACCGTACCAAGAGACCCAGTACTTC
j_call: TRBJ2-5; d_call: -; v_call: TRBV18; clone_size: -; cdr3_aa: CASSPEGGETQYF; cdr3_nt: TGTGCCAGCTCACCAGAAGGGGGAGAGACCCAGTACTTC
j_call: TRBJ1-2; d_call: TRBD1; v_call: TRBV6-1; clone_size: -; cdr3_aa: CATKGQLNYGYTF; cdr3_nt: TGTGCCACCAAGGGACAGCTTAACTATGGCTACACCTTC
j_call: TRBJ2-1; d_call: -; v_call: TRBV18; clone_size: -; cdr3_aa: CASSPLLGGGGNEQFF; cdr3_nt: TGTGCCAGCTCACCTCTCCTTGGGGGAGGCGGAAATGAGCAGTTCTTC
j_call: TRBJ2-7; d_call: -; v_call: TRBV6-5; clone_size: few; cdr3_aa: CASSTDTGDYEQYF; cdr3_nt: TGTGCCAGCAGTACCGACACGGGGGACTACGAGCAGTACTTC
j_call: TRBJ2-7; d_call: -; v_call: TRBV5-1; clone_size: -; cdr3_aa: CASSLDRGPHEYEQYF; cdr3_nt: TGCGCCAGCAGCTTGGACCGGGGACCCCACGAGTACGAGCAGTACTTC
j_call: TRBJ2-7; d_call: TRBD1; v_call: TRBV18; clone_size: once; cdr3_aa: CASSPGTGSYEQYF; cdr3_nt: TGTGCCAGCTCTCCCGGGACAGGGTCCTACGAGCAGTACTTC
j_call: TRBJ1-1; d_call: -; v_call: TRBV5-4; clone_size: -; cdr3_aa: CASSLAGRGTEAFF; cdr3_nt: TGTGCCAGCAGCTTGGCCGGTCGAGGCACTGAAGCTTTCTTT
j_call: TRBJ2-5; d_call: TRBD1; v_call: TRBV5-1; clone_size: -; cdr3_aa: CASSNQGAPETQYF; cdr3_nt: TGCGCCAGCAGCAACCAGGGGGCCCCCGAGACCCAGTACTTC
j_call: TRBJ1-5; d_call: -; v_call: TRBV27; clone_size: -; cdr3_aa: CASRTAFYSNQPQHF; cdr3_nt: TGTGCCAGCAGGACAGCCTTTTATAGCAATCAGCCCCAGCATTTT
j_call: TRBJ2-5; d_call: TRBD1; v_call: TRBV5-1; clone_size: -; cdr3_aa: CASSPGTGRETQYF; cdr3_nt: TGCGCCAGCAGCCCCGGGACAGGGAGGGAGACCCAGTACTTC
j_call: TRBJ1-3; d_call: -; v_call: TRBV7-8; clone_size: -; cdr3_aa: CASSLLESGNTIYF; cdr3_nt: TGTGCCAGCAGCCTCCTGGAGTCTGGAAACACCATATATTTT
j_call: TRBJ2-5; d_call: -; v_call: TRBV27; clone_size: -; cdr3_aa: CANDGAQETQYF; cdr3_nt: TGTGCCAACGACGGGGCCCAAGAGACCCAGTACTTC
j_call: TRBJ2-1; d_call: TRBD1; v_call: TRBV27; clone_size: -; cdr3_aa: CASSTPGTGVYNEQFF; cdr3_nt: TGTGCCAGCAGCACACCCGGGACAGGGGTCTACAATGAGCAGTTCTTC
j_call: TRBJ1-6; d_call: TRBD1; v_call: TRBV6-5; clone_size: -; cdr3_aa: CASRPTGGAHSPLHF; cdr3_nt: TGTGCCAGCAGGCCGACAGGGGGCGCTCATTCACCCCTCCACTTT
j_call: TRBJ2-1; d_call: -; v_call: TRBV19; clone_size: -; cdr3_aa: CASSASLEAPYNEQFF; cdr3_nt: TGTGCCAGTAGTGCCTCACTAGAAGCCCCCTACAATGAGCAGTTCTTC
j_call: TRBJ2-1; d_call: -; v_call: TRBV19; clone_size: -; cdr3_aa: CASSMVASRVSEQFF; cdr3_nt: TGTGCCAGTAGTATGGTAGCTAGTAGGGTCAGTGAGCAGTTCTTC
j_call: TRBJ2-3; d_call: -; v_call: TRBV9; clone_size: -; cdr3_aa: CASSVDFGDTQYF; cdr3_nt: TGTGCCAGCAGCGTAGACTTCGGGGATACGCAGTATTTT
j_call: TRBJ2-2; d_call: TRBD2; v_call: TRBV27; clone_size: -; cdr3_aa: CASSLWNSGRAGELFF; cdr3_nt: TGTGCCAGCAGTTTATGGAATAGCGGGAGGGCCGGGGAGCTGTTTTTT
j_call: TRBJ2-5; d_call: TRBD2; v_call: TRBV30; clone_size: once; cdr3_aa: CAWSGGTGETQYF; cdr3_nt: TGTGCCTGGTCGGGGGGGACCGGGGAGACCCAGTACTTC
j_call: TRBJ1-3; d_call: -; v_call: TRBV28; clone_size: -; cdr3_aa: CASSLLPGTAGGNTIYF; cdr3_nt: TGTGCCAGCAGTTTATTACCAGGGACCGCAGGGGGAAACACCATATATTTT
j_call: TRBJ2-6; d_call: -; v_call: TRBV18; clone_size: -; cdr3_aa: CASSPQSSGANVLTF; cdr3_nt: TGTGCCAGCTCACCACAGAGCTCTGGGGCCAACGTCCTGACTTTC
j_call: TRBJ1-1; d_call: TRBD1; v_call: TRBV6-5; clone_size: -; cdr3_aa: CASSSMTGIGAFF; cdr3_nt: TGTGCCAGCAGTTCAATGACAGGGATCGGGGCTTTCTTT
j_call: TRBJ1-6; d_call: TRBD1; v_call: TRBV18; clone_size: -; cdr3_aa: CASSPRQGGNSPLHF; cdr3_nt: TGTGCCAGCTCGCCTAGACAGGGTGGGAATTCACCCCTCCACTTT
j_call: TRBJ2-3; d_call: TRBD2; v_call: TRBV18; clone_size: -; cdr3_aa: CASSPRTSGTDTQYF; cdr3_nt: TGTGCCAGCTCACCACGGACTAGCGGCACAGATACGCAGTATTTT
j_call: TRBJ1-4; d_call: -; v_call: TRBV6-5; clone_size: -; cdr3_aa: CASSTGWTEKLFF; cdr3_nt: TGTGCCAGCAGTACGGGGTGGACGGAAAAACTGTTTTTT
j_call: TRBJ1-2; d_call: TRBD1; v_call: TRBV7-8; clone_size: -; cdr3_aa: CASSQPPGQGDYGYTF; cdr3_nt: TGTGCCAGCAGCCAACCCCCGGGACAGGGCGACTATGGCTACACCTTC
j_call: TRBJ2-6; d_call: -; v_call: TRBV6-4; clone_size: -; cdr3_aa: CASSDQSSGANVLTF; cdr3_nt: TGTGCCAGCAGTGACCAGTCCTCTGGGGCCAACGTCCTGACTTTC
j_call: TRBJ2-3; d_call: -; v_call: TRBV12-2; clone_size: -; cdr3_aa: CASRHRQGDSDTQYF; cdr3_nt: TGTGCAAGTCGCCATCGACAGGGGGATTCCGATACGCAGTATTTT
j_call: TRBJ2-5; d_call: -; v_call: TRBV5-1; clone_size: -; cdr3_aa: CASSSQETQYF; cdr3_nt: TGCGCCAGCAGCAGCCAAGAGACCCAGTACTTC
j_call: TRBJ2-7; d_call: TRBD1; v_call: TRBV6-1; clone_size: -; cdr3_aa: CASSESGRGNYEQYF; cdr3_nt: TGTGCCAGCAGTGAATCGGGCAGGGGGAACTACGAGCAGTACTTC
j_call: TRBJ2-2; d_call: -; v_call: TRBV11-2; clone_size: -; cdr3_aa: CASRQAATGELFF; cdr3_nt: TGTGCCAGCCGCCAAGCGGCTACCGGGGAGCTGTTTTTT
j_call: TRBJ2-1; d_call: -; v_call: TRBV11-3; clone_size: -; cdr3_aa: CASRRGSSYNEQFF; cdr3_nt: TGTGCCAGCCGAAGGGGGAGCTCCTACAATGAGCAGTTCTTC